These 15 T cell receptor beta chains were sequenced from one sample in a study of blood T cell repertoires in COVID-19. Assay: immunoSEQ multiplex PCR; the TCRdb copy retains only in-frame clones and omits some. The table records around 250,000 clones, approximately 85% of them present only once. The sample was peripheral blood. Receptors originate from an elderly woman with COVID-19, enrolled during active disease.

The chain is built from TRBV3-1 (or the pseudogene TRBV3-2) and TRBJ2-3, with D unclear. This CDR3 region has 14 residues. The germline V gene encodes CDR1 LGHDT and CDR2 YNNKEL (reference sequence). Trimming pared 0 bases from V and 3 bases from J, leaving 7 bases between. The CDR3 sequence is CASSQDPGTDTQYF. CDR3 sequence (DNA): TGTGCCAGCAGCCAAGACCCAGGAACAGATACGCAGTATTTT.

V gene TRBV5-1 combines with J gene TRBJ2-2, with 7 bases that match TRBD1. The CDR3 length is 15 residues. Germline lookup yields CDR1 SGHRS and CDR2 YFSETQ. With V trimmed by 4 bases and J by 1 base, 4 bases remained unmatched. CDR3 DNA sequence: TGCGCCAGCAGCACGGACAGGCAGAACACCGGGGAGCTGTTTTTT. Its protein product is CASSTDRQNTGELFF.

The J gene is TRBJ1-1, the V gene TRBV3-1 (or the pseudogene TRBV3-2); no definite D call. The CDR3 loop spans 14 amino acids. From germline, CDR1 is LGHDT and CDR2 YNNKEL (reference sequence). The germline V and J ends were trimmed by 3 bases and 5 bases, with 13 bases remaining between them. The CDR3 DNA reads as TGTGCCAGCAGCCACACCACAGCGGTAACTGAAGCTTTCTTT. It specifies CASSHTTAVTEAFF.

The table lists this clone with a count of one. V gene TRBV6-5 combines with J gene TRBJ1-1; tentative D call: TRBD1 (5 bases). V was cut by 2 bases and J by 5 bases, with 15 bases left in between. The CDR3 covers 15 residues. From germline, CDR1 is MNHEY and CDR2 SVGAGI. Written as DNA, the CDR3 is TGTGCCAGCAGTTACCGCTCAGGGTCACGAACTGAAGCTTTCTTT. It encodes CASSYRSGSRTEAFF.

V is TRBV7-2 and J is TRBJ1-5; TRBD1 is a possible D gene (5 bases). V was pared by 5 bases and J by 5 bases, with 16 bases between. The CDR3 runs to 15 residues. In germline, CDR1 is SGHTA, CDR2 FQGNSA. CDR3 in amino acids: CASSIPGDPYQPQHF. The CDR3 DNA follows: TGTGCCAGCAGCATTCCGGGGGACCCTTATCAGCCCCAGCATTTT.

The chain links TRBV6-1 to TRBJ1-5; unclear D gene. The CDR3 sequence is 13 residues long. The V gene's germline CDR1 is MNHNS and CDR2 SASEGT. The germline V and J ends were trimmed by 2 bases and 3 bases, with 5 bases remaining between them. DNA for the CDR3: TGTGCCAGCAGTGAACTGTACAATCAGCCCCAGCATTTT. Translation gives CASSELYNQPQHF.

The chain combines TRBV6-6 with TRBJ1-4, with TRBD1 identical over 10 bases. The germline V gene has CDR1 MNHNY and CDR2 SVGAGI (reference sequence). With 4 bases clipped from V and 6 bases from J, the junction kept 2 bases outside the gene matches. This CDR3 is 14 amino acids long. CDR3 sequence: CASSWDRGDEKLFF. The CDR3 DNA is TGTGCCAGCAGTTGGGACAGGGGCGATGAAAAACTGTTTTTT.

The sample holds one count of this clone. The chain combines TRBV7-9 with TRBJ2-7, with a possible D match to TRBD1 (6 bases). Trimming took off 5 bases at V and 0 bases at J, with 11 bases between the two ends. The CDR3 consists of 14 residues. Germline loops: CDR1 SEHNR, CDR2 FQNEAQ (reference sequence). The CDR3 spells CASSPRDISYEQYF. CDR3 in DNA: TGTGCCAGCAGCCCCCGGGACATCTCCTACGAGCAGTACTTC.

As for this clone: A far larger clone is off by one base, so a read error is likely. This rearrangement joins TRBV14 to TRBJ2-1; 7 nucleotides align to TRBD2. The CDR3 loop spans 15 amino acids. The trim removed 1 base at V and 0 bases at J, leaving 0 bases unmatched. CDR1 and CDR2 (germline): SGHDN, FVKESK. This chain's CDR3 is CASSQAGGSYNEQFF. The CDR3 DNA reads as TGTGCCAGCAGCCAAGCGGGGGGCTCCTACAATGAGCAGTTCTTC.

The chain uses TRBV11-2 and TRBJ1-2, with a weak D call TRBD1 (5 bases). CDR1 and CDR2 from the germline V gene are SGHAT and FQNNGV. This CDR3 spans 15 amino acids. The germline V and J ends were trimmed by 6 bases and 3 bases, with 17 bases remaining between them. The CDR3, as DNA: TGTGCCAGCAGGGAAGGGGTAGGCCAGTACTATGGCTACACCTTC. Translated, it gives CASREGVGQYYGYTF.

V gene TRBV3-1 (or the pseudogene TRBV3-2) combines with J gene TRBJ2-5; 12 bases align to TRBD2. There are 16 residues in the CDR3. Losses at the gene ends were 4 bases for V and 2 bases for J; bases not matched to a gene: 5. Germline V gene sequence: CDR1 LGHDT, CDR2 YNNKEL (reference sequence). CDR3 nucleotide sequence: TGTGCCAGCAGCCTTAGGACTAGCGGGGATCAAGAGACCCAGTACTTC. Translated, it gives CASSLRTSGDQETQYF.

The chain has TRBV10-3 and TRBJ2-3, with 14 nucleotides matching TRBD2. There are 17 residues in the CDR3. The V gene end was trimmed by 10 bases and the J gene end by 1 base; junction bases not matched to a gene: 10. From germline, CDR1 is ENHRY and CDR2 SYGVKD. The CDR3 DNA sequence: TGTGCCACCGGGACTAGCGGGGGCCCCGGGGGCACAGATACGCAGTATTTT. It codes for CATGTSGGPGGTDTQYF.

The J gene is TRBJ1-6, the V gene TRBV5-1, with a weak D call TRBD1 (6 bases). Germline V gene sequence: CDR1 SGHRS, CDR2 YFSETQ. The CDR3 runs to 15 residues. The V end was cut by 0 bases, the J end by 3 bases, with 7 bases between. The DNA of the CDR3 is TGCGCCAGCAGCTTGGGACAGGTCTATAATTCACCCCTCCACTTT. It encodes CASSLGQVYNSPLHF.

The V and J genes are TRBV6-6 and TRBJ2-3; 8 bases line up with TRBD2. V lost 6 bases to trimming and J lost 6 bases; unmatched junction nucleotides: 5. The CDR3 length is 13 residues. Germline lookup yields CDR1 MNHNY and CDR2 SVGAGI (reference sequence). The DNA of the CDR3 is TGTGCCAGCAGACAGCGGGGGTGGGATACGCAGTATTTT. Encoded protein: CASRQRGWDTQYF.

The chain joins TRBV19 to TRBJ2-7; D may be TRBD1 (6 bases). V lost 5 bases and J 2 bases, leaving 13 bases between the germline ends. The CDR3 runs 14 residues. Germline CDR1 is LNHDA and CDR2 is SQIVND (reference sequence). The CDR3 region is CASSPETGPYEQYF. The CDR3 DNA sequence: TGTGCCAGTAGTCCTGAGACAGGCCCCTACGAGCAGTACTTC.